The sequence of this TCR beta chain was determined in a study of T cell repertoires in cytomegalovirus infection (dated by TCRdb to the late 2010s). Study-level background: The HLA type of each donor mattered for the analysis, because public TCR beta signatures pointed to carriage of CMV infection along with the matching HLA type.

Instrument used: Illumina HiSeq 1500. The public reads were run again by TCRdb, first through fastp at Q25 and then through MiXCR, and only productive beta chains were kept. CDR3 protein sequences are deduplicated, and each keeps its most common genes and DNA. This sample comprises about 240,000 distinct CDR3 sequences, around 6.6% of them detected only once. The ten biggest clones cover roughly 6.5% of the sample. From cysteine to phenylalanine, the CDR3 is 15 amino acids long. Here the CDR3 DNA is all that survives: 45 bases in frame from base 1. V loses 4 bases of germline sequence and J loses 4 bases, and the interval between the two ends is 13 bases. Sequences MRHNA (CDR1) and SNTAGT (CDR2) are obtained from the germline V gene. The paper's findings and limits, for the study overall: In both this cohort and an independent 352-donor cohort, the cumulative frequency of public TCR beta family members distinguished carriers of CMV infection plus the relevant HLA type. The ex vivo response was dominated by HLA-C-restricted CMV-specific TCR beta clonotypes, which also provided the single most frequent clonotype in two of eight donors.

As for this clonotype: What this receptor recognizes is not known. No quality values exist for individual bases; no much larger clone is one base distant.

The chain employs TRBV6-4 and TRBJ2-2; no D gene call is confident. The clonotype originates from a human donor in good health (CMV status not recorded). Some clones in this sample may be carry-over from other donors' samples. Sequenced material: PBMCs. The DNA sequence reads TGTGCCAGCAGTGTTGGGGTTTTGGGCACCGGGGAGCTGTTTTTT. Its coded protein is CASSVGVLGTGELFF.